A single T cell receptor beta chain is shown here with its context. Then a second PCR, running roughly 6 to 11 cycles, was carried out with a sample-barcoded 5' primer and a J-beta primer mix. Researchers report that a template-switch adaptor with 12 random nucleotides tagged each cDNA molecule. TCRdb re-analysed the 5' RACE reads in MiXCR, keeping a single row per CDR3 protein. The sample carries over a million distinct CDR3 sequences, roughly 64% recorded once. The sample originates from a study of blood T cells in healthy people across ages. Germline-derived CDR1 and CDR2 are GTSNPN and SVGIG (reference sequence). V was trimmed by 8 bases and J by 5 bases, leaving 9 bases between them. CDR3 length equals 10 residues.

The chain uses TRBV30 and TRBJ2-5; D gene ambiguous. This clonotype was sampled from a man between 18 and 35 years old in good health. The sequenced sample consisted of blood. The CDR3 nucleotides are TGTGCCACCAGCAAGGAGACCCAGTACTTC. Its protein is CATSKETQYF.